The next 21 T cell receptor beta chains were all read from a single sample in a study of T cells in women clearing cervical HPV infection. The table came from immunoSEQ multiplex PCR; TCRdb's copy has only in-frame clones and leaves some out. Recorded for this sample: 11,000 or so clones. Sequencing used blood buffy coat. These receptors all come from a woman between 18 and 69 years old with a cervical HPV16 infection that either progressed to CIN3+ or cleared (not recorded which).

In the case of this clone: Read sequence stops 3 residues before the CDR3 end, and the germline J gene provides the missing end. The V and J genes are TRBV18 and TRBJ1-2; the match to TRBD1 covers 7 bases. Germline CDR1 reads KGHSH; CDR2 reads LQKENI. CDR3 length equals 15 residues. CDR3 residues: CASSPNRGAPDTYTF. CDR3 bases read: TGTGCCAGCTCGCCAAACAGGGGCGCACCAGATACC.

Note on this clone: The DNA ends 3 residues before the CDR3 does, and the rest of the CDR3 is filled in from the germline J gene. The chain couples TRBV27 to TRBJ2-7; the match to TRBD2 covers 8 bases. Germline values: CDR1 MNHEY, CDR2 SMNVEV (reference sequence). This CDR3 spans 14 amino acids. Unmatched junction bases numbered 5, after V lost 5 bases and J lost 2 bases. This CDR3 is CASSPREGAYEQYF. Incomplete CDR3 DNA: TGTGCCAGCAGTCCCCGGGAGGGGGCCTACGAG.

On this clone: From the germline J gene comes the end of the CDR3, since the read stops 3 residues before it. This chain joins TRBV7-6 and TRBJ2-1, with 10 bases aligning to TRBD2. Germline trimming cut 5 bases from V and 1 base from J; bases unmatched to any gene: 5. The germline gives CDR1 SGHVS, CDR2 FNYEAQ. The CDR3 contains 16 residues. Partial CDR3 DNA: TGTGCCAGCAGCCGTTTAGCGGGGGGTTCCTACAATGAG. The encoded protein is CASSRLAGGSYNE. The complete CDR3 reads CASSRLAGGSYNEQFF.

Partial CDR3 DNA: TGTGCCTGGAGTGTACGCGCAGCGGGGGGGCGAGAGACC. It codes for CAWSVRAAGGRET. The whole CDR3 region reads CAWSVRAAGGRETQYF. The chain joins TRBV30 to TRBJ2-5; 10 bases map to TRBD2. The observed sequence ends 3 residues before the CDR3 terminus, with the missing tail filled in from the germline J gene. V lost 0 bases to trimming and J lost 4 bases; unmatched junction nucleotides: 8. The CDR3 totals 16 residues. From germline, CDR1 is GTSNPN and CDR2 SVGIG (reference sequence). Combining the CDR3 with reference TRBV30 and TRBJ2-5 gives the whole variable domain SQTIHQWPATLVQPVGSPLSLECTVEGTSNPNLYWYRQAAGRGLQLLFYSVGIGQISSEVPQNLSASRPQDRQFILSSKKLLLSDSGFYLCAWSVRAAGGRETQYFGPGTRLLVL.

Comments on this clone: The sequence runs out 3 residues before the end of the CDR3; the remainder is reconstructed from the germline J gene. The chain uses TRBV19 and TRBJ2-5; D possibly corresponds to TRBD2 (6 bases). From germline, CDR1 is LNHDA and CDR2 SQIVND (reference sequence). V lost 5 bases and J lost 4, with 11 bases in between. This CDR3 contains 13 residues. The DNA read from the CDR3 is TGTGCCAGTAGTTCGGACTATGTAGAGACC. This translates into CASSSDYVET. The whole CDR3 reads CASSSDYVETQYF.

With regard to this clone: The read finishes 3 residues shy of the CDR3 end, and the germline J gene is used to complete it. The rearrangement joins TRBV5-1 to TRBJ2-5; TRBD1 matches 7 bases. V was clipped by 6 bases and J by 5 bases; unmatched bases: 7. This CDR3 region has 13 residues. CDR1 is SGHRS, CDR2 YFSETQ, per germline. The CDR3 protein is CASTPDRAETQYF. CDR3 DNA, as far as it was read: TGCGCCAGCACCCCCGACAGGGCGGAGACC.

The sequenced CDR3 bases are TGTGCCAGCAGTTTGGGACTTAGGGGAAATGGC. It yields the protein CASSLGLRGNG. The full CDR3 reads CASSLGLRGNGYTF. The chain recombines TRBV12-3 or TRBV12-4 with TRBJ1-2, with D possibly being TRBD1 (5 bases). Coverage ceases 3 residues before the CDR3 finishes, and the germline J gene fills in the end. Trimming stripped 3 bases from V and 6 bases from J, with 14 bases between. The CDR3 length is 14 residues.

Turning to this clone: The germline gene is not matched at one end of the junction; a read error may be the cause. The CDR3 is cut off 3 residues early in the read; its end comes from the germline J gene. J is TRBJ2-5 and V is TRBV11-1, with 8 bases that match TRBD1. The CDR3 has 15 amino acids. The germline V gene has CDR1 SGHAT and CDR2 FQDESV (reference sequence). Here the CDR3 reads CVSSAGTGNEETQYF. Partial CDR3 DNA: TGTGTCAGCAGCGCGGGGACAGGCAATGAAGAGACC.

Details on this clone: From the germline J gene comes the end of the CDR3, since the read stops 3 residues before it. The chain combines TRBV20-1 with TRBJ1-2; tentatively, D is TRBD1 (5 bases). CDR1 is DFQATT, CDR2 SNEGSKA, per germline (reference sequence). The CDR3 is made up of 15 amino acids. V was trimmed by 0 bases and J by 4 bases, leaving 15 bases between them. The CDR3 DNA, read in part, is TGCAGTGCTAGAGATAATCAGGGTAGGAGCTATGGC. Protein: CSARDNQGRSYG. The complete CDR3 protein is CSARDNQGRSYGYTF.

On this clone: Coverage ceases 3 residues before the CDR3 finishes, and the germline J gene fills in the end. V and J are TRBV30 and TRBJ1-5; 8 positions agree with TRBD1. Trimming cost V 0 bases and J 5 bases; bases outside gene matches: 0. Germline values: CDR1 GTSNPN, CDR2 SVGIG (reference sequence). The CDR3 consists of 13 residues. CDR3 loop: CAWSVQGDQPQHF. The sequenced part of the CDR3 DNA is TGTGCCTGGAGTGTACAGGGGGATCAGCCC.

CDR3 bases read: TGTGCCATCAGTATGACGGGGGGGGAGACC. It yields the protein CAISMTGGET. The full CDR3 sequence reads CAISMTGGETQYF. V and J are TRBV10-3 and TRBJ2-5, with 8 bases matching TRBD2. Read sequence stops 3 residues before the CDR3 end, and the germline J gene provides the missing end. Germline-derived CDR1 and CDR2 are ENHRY and SYGVKD. This CDR3 comprises 13 residues. The V segment lost 5 bases and the J segment 5 bases; nucleotides outside the gene matches: 4.

Turning to this clone: Sequencing ends 3 residues short of the CDR3 end; the germline J gene provides the rest. The chain employs TRBV27 and TRBJ2-7; 10 positions agree with TRBD1. Germline V gives CDR1 MNHEY, CDR2 SMNVEV (reference sequence). J gave up 1 base and V 7 bases, and 4 bases lay outside the gene matches. CDR3 size: 14 residues. CDR3 loop: CASTRTGGSYEQYF. The covered CDR3 bases are TGTGCCAGCACCCGGACAGGGGGGTCCTACGAG.

A word on this clone: The read ends 3 residues shy of where the CDR3 ends; the end is completed using the germline J gene. The chain links TRBV5-1 to TRBJ1-3; D remains unclear. V dropped 4 bases and J dropped 0 bases, with 8 bases sitting between them. The CDR3 has 14 residues. Germline V lookup: CDR1 SGHRS, CDR2 YFSETQ. The covered CDR3 bases are TGCGCCAGCAGCCCCGCCGGCTCTGGAAACACC. Residues: CASSPAGSGNT. The complete CDR3 sequence is CASSPAGSGNTIYF.

Worth noting for this clone: The CDR3 goes on 3 residues after the read ends, and that part is filled in from the germline J gene. The chain has TRBV19 and TRBJ1-2, with 7 bases identical to TRBD1. The V gene end was trimmed by 4 bases and the J gene end by 7 bases; junction bases not matched to a gene: 21. The V gene's germline CDR1 is LNHDA and CDR2 SQIVND (reference sequence). The CDR3 totals 18 residues. CDR3 amino acids: CASSTRWDSNIRIRGYTF. The CDR3 bases that were read are TGTGCCAGTAGTACCCGCTGGGACAGTAACATAAGGATTCGTGGC.

As to this clone: The sequenced fragment ends 3 residues before the CDR3 boundary, so the rest is inferred from the germline J gene. The J gene is TRBJ1-1, the V gene TRBV20-1; tentatively, D is TRBD1 (6 bases). V was clipped by 0 bases and J by 1 base, with 6 bases between them. The CDR3 contains 13 residues. The germline CDR1 and CDR2 sequences are DFQATT and SNEGSKA (reference sequence). CDR3 sequence reads: CSARDRGNTEAFF. The CDR3 bases that were read are TGCAGTGCTAGAGACAGGGGGAACACTGAA.

Partial CDR3 DNA: TGTGCCTGGACGGAGACTCAAGAGACC. Its translation: CAWTETQET. Given in full, the CDR3 is CAWTETQETQYF. The V call is TRBV30, the J call TRBJ2-5; unclear D gene. The DNA ends 3 residues before the CDR3 does, and the rest of the CDR3 is filled in from the germline J gene. This CDR3 has 12 residues. Germline V lookup: CDR1 GTSNPN, CDR2 SVGIG (reference sequence). The ends were cut back, 4 bases at V and 2 bases at J, with 8 bases in the middle.

About this clone itself: With the read ending 3 residues before the CDR3 end, the germline J gene is used to fill in that end. V is TRBV7-9 and J is TRBJ1-2; possible D gene TRBD1, 6 bases. The CDR3 loop spans 12 amino acids. From germline, CDR1 is SEHNR and CDR2 FQNEAQ (reference sequence). The sequenced part of the CDR3 DNA is TGTGCCAGCAGCCTGGACAGCGCGGGC. Protein: CASSLDSAG. The whole CDR3 is CASSLDSAGYTF.

Worth noting for this clone: The read stops 3 residues short of the end of the CDR3; the missing end is completed from the germline J gene. The chain uses TRBV7-2 and TRBJ2-3; a possible D gene is TRBD1 (6 bases). V lost 3 bases to trimming and J lost 4 bases, with 11 bases between them. Germline V gene sequence: CDR1 SGHTA, CDR2 FQGNSA. The CDR3 is made up of 14 amino acids. The sequenced part of the CDR3 DNA is TGTGCCAGCAGCTTCGGACAGAGCCCAGATACG. Translating it yields CASSFGQSPDT. The full CDR3 is CASSFGQSPDTQYF.

On this clone: The sequenced fragment ends 3 residues before the CDR3 boundary, so the rest is inferred from the germline J gene. The rearrangement links TRBV11-3 to TRBJ1-2; no clear D. The germline gives CDR1 SGHNT, CDR2 YENEEA. V shed 5 bases and J shed 4 bases, with 11 bases lying between them. This CDR3 has 13 amino acids. CDR3 DNA, as far as it was read: TGTGCCAGCAGCATCGACAACCGCTATGGC. Residues: CASSIDNRYG. The CDR3 in full is CASSIDNRYGYTF.

In regard to this clone: The read ends 3 residues shy of where the CDR3 ends; the end is completed using the germline J gene. The genes are TRBV2 and TRBJ2-1, with 7 bases that match TRBD1. Trimming removed 7 bases from V and 5 bases from J; junction bases left unmatched: 5. Germline loops: CDR1 SNHLY, CDR2 FYNNEI. The CDR3 runs 13 residues. The part of the CDR3 DNA that was read is TGTGCCAGCATCACAGGGGTGAACAATGAG. Translated, it gives CASITGVNNE. The full-length CDR3 reads as CASITGVNNEQFF.

Notes on this clone: The read gets to within 3 residues of the CDR3 end, and the germline J gene fills in the rest. The rearrangement links TRBV20-1 to TRBJ2-2, with a weak D call TRBD1 (5 bases). Germline values: CDR1 DFQATT, CDR2 SNEGSKA (reference sequence). Trimming left V 5 bases short and J 4 bases short, with 11 bases between. This CDR3 contains 13 residues. The sequenced CDR3 bases are TGCAGTGCTCCAGGGATGCCCACCGGGGAG. Protein sequence: CSAPGMPTGE. The CDR3 reads in full as CSAPGMPTGELFF.